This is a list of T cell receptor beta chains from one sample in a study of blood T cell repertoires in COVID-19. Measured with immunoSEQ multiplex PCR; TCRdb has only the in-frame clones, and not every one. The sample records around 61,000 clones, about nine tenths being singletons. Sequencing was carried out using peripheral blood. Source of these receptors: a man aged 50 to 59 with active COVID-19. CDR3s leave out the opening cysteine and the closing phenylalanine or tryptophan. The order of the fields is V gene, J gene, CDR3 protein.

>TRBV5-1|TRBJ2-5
ASSPLGAGEETQY
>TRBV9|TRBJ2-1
ASSVEQTEQF
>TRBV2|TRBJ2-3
ASSEDRGHPDTQY
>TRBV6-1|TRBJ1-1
ASSEVRARGRGTEAF
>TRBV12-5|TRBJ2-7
ASGLGATYEQY
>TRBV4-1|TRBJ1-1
ASSQWWDRENTEAF
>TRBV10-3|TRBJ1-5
AISEGASVSNQPQH
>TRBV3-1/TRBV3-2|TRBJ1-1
ASSQETAEAF
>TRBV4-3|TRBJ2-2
ASSAGTSGRYGSGELF
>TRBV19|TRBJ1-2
ASTGTGDIYGYT
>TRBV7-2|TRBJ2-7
ASSLGGGGAVYEQY
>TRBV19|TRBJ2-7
ASSITASGGDSYEQY
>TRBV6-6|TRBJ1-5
ASSSSDGGGNQPQH
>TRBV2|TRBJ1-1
ASRPRENTEAF
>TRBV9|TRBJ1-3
ASSVHSGNTIY
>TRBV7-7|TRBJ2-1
ATARRQGRDEQF
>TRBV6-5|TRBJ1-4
ASSQGGAGNEKLF
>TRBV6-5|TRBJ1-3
ASSPQGALGNTIY
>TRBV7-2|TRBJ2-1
ASTSGWAYNEQF
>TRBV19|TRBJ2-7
ASSSGRGSLVYEQY
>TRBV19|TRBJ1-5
ASTPARGSNQPQH
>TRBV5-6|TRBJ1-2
ASSLQGRFYGYT
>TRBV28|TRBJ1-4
ASGRDRGEKLF
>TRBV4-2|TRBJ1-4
ASSQDEGLWLF
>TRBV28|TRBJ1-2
ASSLGSGSYGYT
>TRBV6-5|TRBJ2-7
ASTGTGHYEQY
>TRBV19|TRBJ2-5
ASSPDRDSQETQY
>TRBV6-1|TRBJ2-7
ASSEPGQGTYEQY
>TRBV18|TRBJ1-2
ASSPRGDGGYT
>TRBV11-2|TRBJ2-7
ASSLDSSSFYEQY
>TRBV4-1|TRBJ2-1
ASSHGSYNEQF
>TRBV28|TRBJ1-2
ASTTPRGDLAGDGYT
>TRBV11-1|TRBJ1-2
ASSRQAGPYGYT
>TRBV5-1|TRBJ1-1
ASSPSTGTDTEAF
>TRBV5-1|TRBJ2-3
ASSLGLADLFSTDTQY
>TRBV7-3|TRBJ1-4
ASSVRRDEKLF
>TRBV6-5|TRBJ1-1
ASSYSARSEAF
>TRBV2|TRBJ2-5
ASKERGVQETQY
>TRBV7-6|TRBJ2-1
ASSLLGGSYNEQF
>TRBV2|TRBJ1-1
ASSVTGGNTEAF
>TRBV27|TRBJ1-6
ASSFGGLNSPLH
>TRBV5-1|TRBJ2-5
ASSLDRETQY
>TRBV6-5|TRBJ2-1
ASSPRLHRADEQF
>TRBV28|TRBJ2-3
ASSFSSGRDTQY
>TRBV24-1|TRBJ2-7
ATSAGYEQY
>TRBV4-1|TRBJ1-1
ASSQLNLRDTEAF
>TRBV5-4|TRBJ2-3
ASSPGTSGPGGTDTQY
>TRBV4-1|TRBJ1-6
ASSQFNNSPLH
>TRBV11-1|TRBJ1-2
ASSLRQGWNYGYT
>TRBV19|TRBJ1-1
ASSKQGARQSTEAF
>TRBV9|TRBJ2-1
ASSVGTGVPALQF
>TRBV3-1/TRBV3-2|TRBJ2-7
ASSIRLAGSYEQY
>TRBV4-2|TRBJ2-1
ASSTRQDTNEQF
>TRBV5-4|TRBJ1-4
ASRDRAGEKLF